The TCR beta chain described here comes from a study of cytomegalovirus exposure and HLA in healthy donors. PCR employed 60 Vbeta and 13 Jbeta primers. In the original processing: Among the unique TCR beta chains that a later analysis counted, about 84 million in all, roughly 9.9 million were shared. Generated by immunoSEQ multiplex PCR, the TCRdb table keeps only in-frame clones and is missing some. V and J calls and clone size are those listed in that table; D and trimming were worked out from the DNA. Among fewer than 150,000 clones, 75% to 90% were seen once, and the ten largest hold over 0.95%. The sequence was collected from a female donor in good health and CMV-seronegative. Sequenced material: PBMCs.

The CDR3 loop reads CASSRLAGNNEQYF. The CDR3 coding sequence is TGTGCCAGCAGCCGACTAGCGGGCAACAACGAGCAGTACTTC. The gene calls are TRBV6-1 and TRBJ2-7, with 10 nucleotides matching TRBD2. From germline, CDR1 is MNHNS and CDR2 SASEGT. J gave up 5 bases and V 6 bases, and 7 bases lay outside the gene matches. There are 14 residues in the CDR3.